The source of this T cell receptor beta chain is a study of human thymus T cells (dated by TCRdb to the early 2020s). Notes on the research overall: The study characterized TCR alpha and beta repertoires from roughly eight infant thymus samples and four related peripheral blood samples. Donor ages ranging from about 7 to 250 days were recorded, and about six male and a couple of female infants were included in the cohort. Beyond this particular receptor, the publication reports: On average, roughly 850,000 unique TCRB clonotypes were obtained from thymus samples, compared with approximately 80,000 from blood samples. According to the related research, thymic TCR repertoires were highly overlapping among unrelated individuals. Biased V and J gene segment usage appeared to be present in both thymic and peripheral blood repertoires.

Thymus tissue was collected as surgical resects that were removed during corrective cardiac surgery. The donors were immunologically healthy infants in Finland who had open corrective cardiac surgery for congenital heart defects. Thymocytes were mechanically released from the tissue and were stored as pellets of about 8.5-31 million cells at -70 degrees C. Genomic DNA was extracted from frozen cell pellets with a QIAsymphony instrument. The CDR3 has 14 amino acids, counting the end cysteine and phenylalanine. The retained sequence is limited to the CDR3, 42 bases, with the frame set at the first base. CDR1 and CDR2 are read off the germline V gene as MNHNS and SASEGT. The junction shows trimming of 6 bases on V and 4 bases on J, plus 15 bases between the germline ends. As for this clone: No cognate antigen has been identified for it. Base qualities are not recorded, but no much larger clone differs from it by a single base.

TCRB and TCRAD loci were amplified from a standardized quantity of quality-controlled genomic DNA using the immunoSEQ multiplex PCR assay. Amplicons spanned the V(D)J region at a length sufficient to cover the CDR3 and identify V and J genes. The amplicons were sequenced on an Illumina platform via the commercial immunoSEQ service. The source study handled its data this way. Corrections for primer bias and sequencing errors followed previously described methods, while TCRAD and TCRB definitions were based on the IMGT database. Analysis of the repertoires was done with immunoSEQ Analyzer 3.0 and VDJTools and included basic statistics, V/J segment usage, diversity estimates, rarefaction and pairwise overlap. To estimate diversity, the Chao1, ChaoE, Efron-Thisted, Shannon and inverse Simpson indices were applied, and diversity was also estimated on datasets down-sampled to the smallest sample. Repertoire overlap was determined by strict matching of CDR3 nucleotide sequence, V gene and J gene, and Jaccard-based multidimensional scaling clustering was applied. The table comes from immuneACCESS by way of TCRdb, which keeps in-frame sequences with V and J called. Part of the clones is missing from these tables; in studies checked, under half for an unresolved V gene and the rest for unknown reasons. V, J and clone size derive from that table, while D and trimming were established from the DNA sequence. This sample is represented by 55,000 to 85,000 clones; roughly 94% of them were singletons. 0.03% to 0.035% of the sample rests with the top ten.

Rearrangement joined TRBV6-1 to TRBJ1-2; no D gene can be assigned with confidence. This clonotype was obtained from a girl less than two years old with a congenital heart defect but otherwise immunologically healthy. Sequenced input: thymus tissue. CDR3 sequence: CASSSKGKSYGYTF. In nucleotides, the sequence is TGTGCCAGCAGCTCTAAGGGCAAGAGCTATGGCTACACCTTC.